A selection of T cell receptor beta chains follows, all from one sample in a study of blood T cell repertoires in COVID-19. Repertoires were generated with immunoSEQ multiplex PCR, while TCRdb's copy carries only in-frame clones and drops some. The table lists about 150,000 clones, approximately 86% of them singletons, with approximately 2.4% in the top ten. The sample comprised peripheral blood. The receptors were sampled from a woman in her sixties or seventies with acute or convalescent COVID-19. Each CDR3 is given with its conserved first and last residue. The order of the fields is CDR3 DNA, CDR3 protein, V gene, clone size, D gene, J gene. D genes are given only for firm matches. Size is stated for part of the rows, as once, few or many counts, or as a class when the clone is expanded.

CDR3 DNA: TGCAGCGTTCAACGGGGGAATGAAAAACTGTTTTTT
CDR3 protein: CSVQRGNEKLFF
V gene: TRBV29-1
clone size: once
D gene: .
J gene: TRBJ1-4

CDR3 DNA: TGCGCCAGCAGCATTCTACCGGGACAGGGGACCAATGAGCAGTTCTTC
CDR3 protein: CASSILPGQGTNEQFF
V gene: TRBV5-1
clone size: .
D gene: TRBD1
J gene: TRBJ2-1

CDR3 DNA: TGTGCCAGCAGCCGAGGAGGAGGGAACACTGAAGCTTTCTTT
CDR3 protein: CASSRGGGNTEAFF
V gene: TRBV5-6
clone size: .
D gene: .
J gene: TRBJ1-1

CDR3 DNA: TGCGCCAGCAGCGTGGGACTAGTCCACAATGAGCAGTTCTTC
CDR3 protein: CASSVGLVHNEQFF
V gene: TRBV5-1
clone size: .
D gene: TRBD2
J gene: TRBJ2-1

CDR3 DNA: TGTGCCATCAGTGAGTATACGGGCTATGGCTACACCTTC
CDR3 protein: CAISEYTGYGYTF
V gene: TRBV10-3
clone size: once
D gene: .
J gene: TRBJ1-2

CDR3 DNA: TGCGCCAGCAGCTCCACAGTACAAGAGACCCAGTACTTC
CDR3 protein: CASSSTVQETQYF
V gene: TRBV5-1
clone size: .
D gene: .
J gene: TRBJ2-5

CDR3 DNA: TGTGCCAGCAGCCTCGTCGGACAGGTTCTTCGCTTT
CDR3 protein: CASSLVGQVLRF
V gene: TRBV28
clone size: .
D gene: TRBD1
J gene: TRBJ1-6

CDR3 DNA: TGTGCCAGCAGCCAAGTTCGGGCGGGGGTCTACGCGAACACCGGGGAGCTGTTTTTT
CDR3 protein: CASSQVRAGVYANTGELFF
V gene: TRBV3-1/TRBV3-2
clone size: .
D gene: TRBD2
J gene: TRBJ2-2

CDR3 DNA: TGTGCCAGCAGCTCGTTAGCGGGGCCGCGATTAGAGACCCAGTACTTC
CDR3 protein: CASSSLAGPRLETQYF
V gene: TRBV5-8
clone size: .
D gene: TRBD2
J gene: TRBJ2-5

CDR3 DNA: TGCGCCAGCAGCTTGGCCTTAGCGGGGGGCTCCTACAATGAGCAGTTCTTC
CDR3 protein: CASSLALAGGSYNEQFF
V gene: TRBV5-1
clone size: .
D gene: TRBD2
J gene: TRBJ2-1

CDR3 DNA: TGTGCCATCAGTGAGACCCGGGACAGGGATGGCTACACCTTC
CDR3 protein: CAISETRDRDGYTF
V gene: TRBV10-3
clone size: .
D gene: TRBD1
J gene: TRBJ1-2

CDR3 DNA: TGTGCCAGCAGGGACAGTTACTCTGGAAACACCATATATTTT
CDR3 protein: CASRDSYSGNTIYF
V gene: TRBV11-2
clone size: .
D gene: .
J gene: TRBJ1-3

CDR3 DNA: TGTGCCAGCAGCTTCTCGGACAGGGGATACTCCTACGAGCAGTACTTC
CDR3 protein: CASSFSDRGYSYEQYF
V gene: TRBV7-9
clone size: .
D gene: TRBD1
J gene: TRBJ2-7

CDR3 DNA: TGTGCCAGCAGCCAAAGGACAGGGTCCTACGAGCAGTACTTC
CDR3 protein: CASSQRTGSYEQYF
V gene: TRBV3-1/TRBV3-2
clone size: .
D gene: TRBD1
J gene: TRBJ2-7

CDR3 DNA: TGTGCCAGCAGCAAAAGCCTGCAGGGGGCTCTAAACTATGGCTACACCTTC
CDR3 protein: CASSKSLQGALNYGYTF
V gene: TRBV21-1
clone size: .
D gene: .
J gene: TRBJ1-2

CDR3 DNA: TGTGCCAGCTCGCAGACTAGCGGGGGAGCAGATACGCAGTATTTT
CDR3 protein: CASSQTSGGADTQYF
V gene: TRBV18
clone size: .
D gene: TRBD2
J gene: TRBJ2-3

CDR3 DNA: TGTGCCACCGGGACATCGGACGAGGAAGAAGAGACCCAGTACTTC
CDR3 protein: CATGTSDEEEETQYF
V gene: TRBV10-3
clone size: once
D gene: .
J gene: TRBJ2-5

CDR3 DNA: TGTGCCAGCAGTCCGAATCTTCTGGGGCCGATAGTGGGTGGCTACACCTTC
CDR3 protein: CASSPNLLGPIVGGYTF
V gene: TRBV6-2/TRBV6-3
clone size: .
D gene: .
J gene: TRBJ1-2

CDR3 DNA: TGTGCCAGCAGTTTCCAGGGGGTCAAAAAACTGTTTTTT
CDR3 protein: CASSFQGVKKLFF
V gene: TRBV27
clone size: .
D gene: TRBD1
J gene: TRBJ1-4

CDR3 DNA: TGCAGCGCCGATCTCCGGGACAGGGTTAAAAAGCGCTATGGCTACACCTTC
CDR3 protein: CSADLRDRVKKRYGYTF
V gene: TRBV29-1
clone size: few
D gene: TRBD1
J gene: TRBJ1-2

CDR3 DNA: TGTGCCATCAGTGATGGAGGGTTCGTTCAGCCCCAGCATTTT
CDR3 protein: CAISDGGFVQPQHF
V gene: TRBV10-3
clone size: .
D gene: .
J gene: TRBJ1-5

CDR3 DNA: TGTGCCAGCAGCGCAAGAGTCGACAGAGGCTACACCTTC
CDR3 protein: CASSARVDRGYTF
V gene: TRBV11-2
clone size: .
D gene: .
J gene: TRBJ1-2

CDR3 DNA: TGTGCCAGCAGCTTAGATATCCATGAAAAACTGTTTTTT
CDR3 protein: CASSLDIHEKLFF
V gene: TRBV7-2
clone size: .
D gene: .
J gene: TRBJ1-4

CDR3 DNA: TGTGCCAGCAGTTTGGGCAGGGCTGGAAACACCATATATTTT
CDR3 protein: CASSLGRAGNTIYF
V gene: TRBV28
clone size: .
D gene: .
J gene: TRBJ1-3

CDR3 DNA: TGTGCCAGCAGCCAGAAGGGGCTGGCTAATGAAAAACTGTTTTTT
CDR3 protein: CASSQKGLANEKLFF
V gene: TRBV3-1/TRBV3-2
clone size: once
D gene: .
J gene: TRBJ1-4

CDR3 DNA: TGTGCCAGCAGTTTACCGACAGGGAGGAACACTGAAGCTTTCTTT
CDR3 protein: CASSLPTGRNTEAFF
V gene: TRBV28
clone size: .
D gene: TRBD1
J gene: TRBJ1-1

CDR3 DNA: TGTGCCAGCAGCTTGAAGGACACCTATCAGCCCCAGCATTTT
CDR3 protein: CASSLKDTYQPQHF
V gene: TRBV5-5
clone size: once
D gene: .
J gene: TRBJ1-5

CDR3 DNA: TGCGCCAGCAGCCCGCCGGGACGGGGGAGCTCTGGGGCCAACGTCCTGACTTTC
CDR3 protein: CASSPPGRGSSGANVLTF
V gene: TRBV4-1
clone size: .
D gene: .
J gene: TRBJ2-6

CDR3 DNA: TGTGCCAGCAGCTTAGACGGGGAGAACACTGAAGCTTTCTTT
CDR3 protein: CASSLDGENTEAFF
V gene: TRBV13
clone size: .
D gene: .
J gene: TRBJ1-1

CDR3 DNA: TGTGCCAGCAGCTTGGGGGACACCCCGAACACTGAAGCTTTCTTT
CDR3 protein: CASSLGDTPNTEAFF
V gene: TRBV7-9
clone size: once
D gene: .
J gene: TRBJ1-1

CDR3 DNA: TGTGCCAGCAGTTACGCTACAGGGGGGACCCGCGGTCAGCCCCAGCATTTT
CDR3 protein: CASSYATGGTRGQPQHF
V gene: TRBV6-2/TRBV6-3
clone size: .
D gene: TRBD1
J gene: TRBJ1-5

CDR3 DNA: TGTGCCAGCAGCAAGGCTCTCGGAGACGAGACCCAGTACTTC
CDR3 protein: CASSKALGDETQYF
V gene: TRBV21-1
clone size: .
D gene: .
J gene: TRBJ2-5

CDR3 DNA: TGTGCCAGCAGCGTATCGGTGGGAAACACCATATATTTT
CDR3 protein: CASSVSVGNTIYF
V gene: TRBV9
clone size: .
D gene: .
J gene: TRBJ1-3

CDR3 DNA: TGTGCCAGCAGCTTCGGGTCAAACAAATATGGCTACACCTTC
CDR3 protein: CASSFGSNKYGYTF
V gene: TRBV11-2
clone size: .
D gene: .
J gene: TRBJ1-2

CDR3 DNA: TGTGCCAGCAGTTACCCCCAAACTAGCGGGGGGTCGCAGTTCTTC
CDR3 protein: CASSYPQTSGGSQFF
V gene: TRBV6-6
clone size: .
D gene: TRBD2
J gene: TRBJ2-1

CDR3 DNA: TGTGCCAGCTCGCCTACTAGCTTAGGCACCGGGGAGCTGTTTTTT
CDR3 protein: CASSPTSLGTGELFF
V gene: TRBV18
clone size: .
D gene: .
J gene: TRBJ2-2

CDR3 DNA: TGTGCCAGCAGCTTATATCGGAATTCACCCCTCCACTTT
CDR3 protein: CASSLYRNSPLHF
V gene: TRBV7-3
clone size: .
D gene: .
J gene: TRBJ1-6

CDR3 DNA: TGTGCCACCGCTGGTTTGGCAGGAAGACTAGGTAACTATGGCTACACCTTC
CDR3 protein: CATAGLAGRLGNYGYTF
V gene: TRBV19
clone size: .
D gene: .
J gene: TRBJ1-2

CDR3 DNA: TGTGCCAGCAGTTACTCGAAGGGACAGGGTCGGGGGACCCAGTACTTC
CDR3 protein: CASSYSKGQGRGTQYF
V gene: TRBV6-2/TRBV6-3
clone size: few
D gene: TRBD1
J gene: TRBJ2-5

CDR3 DNA: TGTGCCAGCAGCTTAGGAGGGACAGTACACCAGCATTTT
CDR3 protein: CASSLGGTVHQHF
V gene: TRBV7-9
clone size: .
D gene: TRBD1
J gene: TRBJ1-5

CDR3 DNA: TGTGCCTGGAGCCACCAGGGGGATCAGCCCCAGCATTTT
CDR3 protein: CAWSHQGDQPQHF
V gene: TRBV30
clone size: once
D gene: TRBD1
J gene: TRBJ1-5

CDR3 DNA: TGTGCCAGCAGCCGGCCCGACAGGGTTAACCATGGCTACACCTTC
CDR3 protein: CASSRPDRVNHGYTF
V gene: TRBV6-5
clone size: .
D gene: TRBD1
J gene: TRBJ1-2

CDR3 DNA: TGTGCCAGCAGTTACTATTACGGGACTGGAGGGGAAGAGCAGTTCTTC
CDR3 protein: CASSYYYGTGGEEQFF
V gene: TRBV6-2/TRBV6-3
clone size: .
D gene: .
J gene: TRBJ2-1

CDR3 DNA: TGCAGCGCGGGGACGACAGGCCCCAATGAAAAACTGTTTTTT
CDR3 protein: CSAGTTGPNEKLFF
V gene: TRBV29-1
clone size: .
D gene: .
J gene: TRBJ1-4

CDR3 DNA: TGTGCCAGCAGTCCCATGAGGGCGGGGAGACAAGAGACCCAGTACTTC
CDR3 protein: CASSPMRAGRQETQYF
V gene: TRBV28
clone size: .
D gene: .
J gene: TRBJ2-5

CDR3 DNA: TGTGCCAGCAGCCCCAGGGCCACAGATACGCAGTATTTT
CDR3 protein: CASSPRATDTQYF
V gene: TRBV7-9
clone size: .
D gene: .
J gene: TRBJ2-3

CDR3 DNA: TGTGCCACCCTTGCAGGTGCAACTAATGAAAAACTGTTTTTT
CDR3 protein: CATLAGATNEKLFF
V gene: TRBV6-5
clone size: .
D gene: .
J gene: TRBJ1-4

CDR3 DNA: TGCGCCAGCAGCTTGGAGGCTAGCGGGGGGCCCTACAATGAGCAGTTCTTC
CDR3 protein: CASSLEASGGPYNEQFF
V gene: TRBV5-1
clone size: .
D gene: TRBD2
J gene: TRBJ2-1

CDR3 DNA: TGTGCCAGCAGTTACGCCCTAGCGGGGGGTGAGGAGACCCAGTACTTC
CDR3 protein: CASSYALAGGEETQYF
V gene: TRBV6-2/TRBV6-3
clone size: .
D gene: TRBD2
J gene: TRBJ2-5

CDR3 DNA: TGTGCCAGCAGCCTACGGGGGACAGGGTATGGCTACACCTTC
CDR3 protein: CASSLRGTGYGYTF
V gene: TRBV7-9
clone size: few
D gene: TRBD1
J gene: TRBJ1-2

CDR3 DNA: TGTGCCAGCAGCTTAGATCTTAGGGGTCCCCTTGGCGAGCAGTACTTC
CDR3 protein: CASSLDLRGPLGEQYF
V gene: TRBV11-2
clone size: .
D gene: .
J gene: TRBJ2-7

CDR3 DNA: TGTGCCAGCAGAAAGGGGCAGAAGATTCAAGAGACCCAGTACTTC
CDR3 protein: CASRKGQKIQETQYF
V gene: TRBV28
clone size: .
D gene: .
J gene: TRBJ2-5

CDR3 DNA: TGTGCCAGCAGTGAAGTTTTGGGACACGTTCACCTCGACTATGGCTACACCTTC
CDR3 protein: CASSEVLGHVHLDYGYTF
V gene: TRBV2
clone size: .
D gene: .
J gene: TRBJ1-2

CDR3 DNA: TGTGCCACCAGTAGGACAACGAACACTGAAGCTTTCTTT
CDR3 protein: CATSRTTNTEAFF
V gene: TRBV9
clone size: .
D gene: .
J gene: TRBJ1-1

CDR3 DNA: TGTGCCAGCAGTCGACAGGGGGCTAACTATGGCTACACCTTC
CDR3 protein: CASSRQGANYGYTF
V gene: TRBV27
clone size: once
D gene: TRBD1
J gene: TRBJ1-2

CDR3 DNA: TGTGCCTGGAGTGTAACCAGGACAAGGGCTTTCTTT
CDR3 protein: CAWSVTRTRAFF
V gene: TRBV30
clone size: .
D gene: .
J gene: TRBJ1-1

CDR3 DNA: TGTGCCTGGAGTGTACCCAGGGGGGAGACTTATAGCAATCAGCCCCAGCATTTT
CDR3 protein: CAWSVPRGETYSNQPQHF
V gene: TRBV30
clone size: .
D gene: TRBD1
J gene: TRBJ1-5

CDR3 DNA: TGTGCCAGCAGTGAAAGATCAGGAGCCAAAAACATTCAGTACTTC
CDR3 protein: CASSERSGAKNIQYF
V gene: TRBV2
clone size: .
D gene: .
J gene: TRBJ2-4

CDR3 DNA: TGTGCCAGCAGTGCCCAGGGGAAAGGACAGCCCCAGCATTTT
CDR3 protein: CASSAQGKGQPQHF
V gene: TRBV27
clone size: .
D gene: .
J gene: TRBJ1-5